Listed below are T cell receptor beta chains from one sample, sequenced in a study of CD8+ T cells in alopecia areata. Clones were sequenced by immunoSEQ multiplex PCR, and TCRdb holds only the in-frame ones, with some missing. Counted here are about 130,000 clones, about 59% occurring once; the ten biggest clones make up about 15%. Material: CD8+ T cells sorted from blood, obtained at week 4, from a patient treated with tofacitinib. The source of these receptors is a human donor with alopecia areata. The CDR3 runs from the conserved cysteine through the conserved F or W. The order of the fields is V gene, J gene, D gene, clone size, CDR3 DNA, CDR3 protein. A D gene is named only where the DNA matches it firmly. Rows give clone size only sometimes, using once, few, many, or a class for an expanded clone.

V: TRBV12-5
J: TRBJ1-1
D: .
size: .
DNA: TGTGCTAGTGGCCGGGACGGGGTTGTCACTGAAGCTTTCTTT
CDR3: CASGRDGVVTEAFF

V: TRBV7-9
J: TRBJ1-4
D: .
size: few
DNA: TGTGCCAGTGGCCCAGGGGTCAATGAAAAACTGTTTTTT
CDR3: CASGPGVNEKLFF

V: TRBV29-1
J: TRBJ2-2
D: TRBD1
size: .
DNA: TGCAGCGTTAGGGGGGACAGGGGTAACACCGGGGAGCTGTTTTTT
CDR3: CSVRGDRGNTGELFF

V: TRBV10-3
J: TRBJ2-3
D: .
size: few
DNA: TGTGCCATCAGTGACCACAGTGCTGATACGCAGTATTTT
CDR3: CAISDHSADTQYF

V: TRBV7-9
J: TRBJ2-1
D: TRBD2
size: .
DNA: TGTGCCAGCAGCTTAGAAGGACTAGCGGATACCAATTACAATGAGCAGTTCTTC
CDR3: CASSLEGLADTNYNEQFF

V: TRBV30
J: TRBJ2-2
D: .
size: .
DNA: TGTGCCTGGAGTGTAGGAAGCGGAACCTACACCGGGGAGCTGTTTTTT
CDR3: CAWSVGSGTYTGELFF

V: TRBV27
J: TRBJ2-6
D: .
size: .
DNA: TGTGCCAGCAGCTTGCGGGGGGCCAACGTCCTGACTTTC
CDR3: CASSLRGANVLTF

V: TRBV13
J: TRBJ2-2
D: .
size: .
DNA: TGTGCCAGCAGCCCTACAGGGTCCGGGGAGCTGTTTTTT
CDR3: CASSPTGSGELFF

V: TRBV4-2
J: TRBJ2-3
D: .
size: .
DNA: TGTGCCAGCAGCCCACGGGGGAGCCAACGGGTCCCAGATACGCAGTATTTT
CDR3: CASSPRGSQRVPDTQYF

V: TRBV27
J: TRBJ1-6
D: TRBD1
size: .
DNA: TGTGCCAGCACCCCGGGAGCAGGGGGATGGTCACCCCTCCACTTT
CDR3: CASTPGAGGWSPLHF

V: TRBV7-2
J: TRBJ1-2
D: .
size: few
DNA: TGTGCCAGCAGCTTAGTTGGCAAACGCGATGGCTACACCTTC
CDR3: CASSLVGKRDGYTF

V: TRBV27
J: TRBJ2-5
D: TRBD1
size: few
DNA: TGTGCCAGCAGTCAGGGACAGCCCTGGGGGGAGACCCAGTACTTC
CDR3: CASSQGQPWGETQYF

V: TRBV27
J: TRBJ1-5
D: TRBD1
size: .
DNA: TGTGCCAGCAGTTTATTACAGGGGGATCAGCCCCAGCATTTT
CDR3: CASSLLQGDQPQHF

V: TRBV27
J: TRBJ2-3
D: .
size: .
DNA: TGTGCCAGCAGCACACAGGGTACAGATACGCAGTATTTT
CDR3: CASSTQGTDTQYF

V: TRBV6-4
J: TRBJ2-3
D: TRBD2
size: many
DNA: TGTGCCAGCAGTGACTCGACTAGCGGTAGCACAGATACGCAGTATTTT
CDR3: CASSDSTSGSTDTQYF

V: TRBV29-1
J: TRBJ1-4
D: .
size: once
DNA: TGCAGCGTTCCCCCTCCCGTCGACGGTTCTGCAACTAATGAAAAACTGTTTTTT
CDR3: CSVPPPVDGSATNEKLFF

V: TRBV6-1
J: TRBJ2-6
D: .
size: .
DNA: TGTGCCAGCAGTTCCAGGGAAGCTGGGGCCAACGTCCTGACTTTC
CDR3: CASSSREAGANVLTF

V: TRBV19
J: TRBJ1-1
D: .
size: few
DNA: TGTGCCAGTAGCCAGACTCTAACGAACACTGAAGCTTTCTTT
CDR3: CASSQTLTNTEAFF

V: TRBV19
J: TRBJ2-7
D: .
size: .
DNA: TGTGCCAGTAGTATACAACGGGCCTCTGACGAGCAGTACTTC
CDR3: CASSIQRASDEQYF

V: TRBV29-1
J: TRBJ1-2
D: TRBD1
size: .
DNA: TGCAGCGTTGAACCAACGCAGGGGGCGCGGGGCTACACCTTC
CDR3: CSVEPTQGARGYTF

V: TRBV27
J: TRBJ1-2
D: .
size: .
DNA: TGTGCCAGCAGTCCCCAGGGGATTCGGGGCTACACCTTC
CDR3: CASSPQGIRGYTF

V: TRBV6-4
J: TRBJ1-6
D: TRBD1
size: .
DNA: TGTGCCAGCCGGGACAGGTATAATTCACCCCTCCACTTT
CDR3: CASRDRYNSPLHF

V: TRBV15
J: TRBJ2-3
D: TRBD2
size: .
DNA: TGTGCCACCAGTCGACTAGCGGCAGATACGCAGTATTTT
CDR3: CATSRLAADTQYF

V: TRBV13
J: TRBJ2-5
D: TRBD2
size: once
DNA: TGTGCCAGCAGCTCCGGACTAGCGGGGGGGCAGACCCAGTACTTC
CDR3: CASSSGLAGGQTQYF

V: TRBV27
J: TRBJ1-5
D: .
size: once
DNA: TGTGCCAGCAGTGAGGGCGGGAAAGGCAATCAGCCCCAGCATTTT
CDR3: CASSEGGKGNQPQHF

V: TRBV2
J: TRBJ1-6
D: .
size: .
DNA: TGTGCCAGCCGGCAGGGGAATTCACCCCTCCACTTT
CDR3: CASRQGNSPLHF

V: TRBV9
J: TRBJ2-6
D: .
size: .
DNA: TGTGCCAGCAGCGTAGTTGGGATAGGGGCCAACGTCCTGACTTTC
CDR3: CASSVVGIGANVLTF